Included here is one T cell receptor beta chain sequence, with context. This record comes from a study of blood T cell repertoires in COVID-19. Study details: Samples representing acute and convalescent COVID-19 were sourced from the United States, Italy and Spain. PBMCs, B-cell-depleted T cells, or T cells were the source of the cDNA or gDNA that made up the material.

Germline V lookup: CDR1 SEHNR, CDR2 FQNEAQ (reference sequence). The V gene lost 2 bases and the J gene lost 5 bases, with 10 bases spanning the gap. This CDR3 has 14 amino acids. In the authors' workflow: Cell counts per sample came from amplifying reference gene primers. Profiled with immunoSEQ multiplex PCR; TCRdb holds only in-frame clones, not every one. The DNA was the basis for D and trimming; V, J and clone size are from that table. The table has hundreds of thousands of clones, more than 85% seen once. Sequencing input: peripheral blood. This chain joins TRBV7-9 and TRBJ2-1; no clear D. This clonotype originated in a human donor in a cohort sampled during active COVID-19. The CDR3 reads CASSLFEADNEQFF. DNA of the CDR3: TGTGCCAGCAGCTTATTTGAGGCGGACAATGAGCAGTTCTTC. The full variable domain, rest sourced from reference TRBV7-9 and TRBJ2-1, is DTGVSQNPRHKITKRGQNVTFRCDPISEHNRLYWYRQTLGQGPEFLTYFQNEAQLEKSRLLSDRFSAERPKGSFSTLEIQRTEQGDSAMYLCASSLFEADNEQFFGPGTRLTVL.